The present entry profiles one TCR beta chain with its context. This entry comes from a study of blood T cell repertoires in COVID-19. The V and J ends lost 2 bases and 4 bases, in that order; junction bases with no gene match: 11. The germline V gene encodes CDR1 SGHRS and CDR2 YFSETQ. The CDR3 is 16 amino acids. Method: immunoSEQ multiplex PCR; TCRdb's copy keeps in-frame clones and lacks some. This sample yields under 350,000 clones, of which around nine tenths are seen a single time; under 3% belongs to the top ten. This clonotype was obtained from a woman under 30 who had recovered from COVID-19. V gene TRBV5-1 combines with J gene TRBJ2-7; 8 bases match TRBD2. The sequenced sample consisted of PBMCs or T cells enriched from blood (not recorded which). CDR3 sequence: CASSFSRGGPGYEQYF. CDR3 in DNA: TGCGCCAGCAGCTTCTCTCGCGGGGGGCCCGGGTACGAGCAGTACTTC.